These T cell receptor beta chains were read from a single sample in a study of shared clonotypes between healthy human individuals. The table came from immunoSEQ multiplex PCR; TCRdb's copy has only in-frame clones and leaves some out. The data hold about 1.5 million clones, with roughly 95% observed a single time. Sequencing was done on a sample of naive CD4+ T cells sorted from blood. These receptors were collected from a man younger than 45 in good health. The CDR3 runs from the conserved cysteine through the conserved F or W. The D gene is left open where the match is weak. Clone size is not always given. Where it is, it says once, few, many or a class for expanded clones.

CDR3nt: TGTGCCAGCAGCGGGGACACTAACTATGGCTACACCTTC
CDR3aa: CASSGDTNYGYTF
j_gene: TRBJ1-2
v_gene: TRBV5-4
d_gene: .
abundance: .

CDR3nt: TGTGCCAGCAGCCAAATGGGGGCTGGGTACCAAGAGACCCAGTACTTC
CDR3aa: CASSQMGAGYQETQYF
j_gene: TRBJ2-5
v_gene: TRBV7-9
d_gene: .
abundance: .

CDR3nt: TGTGCCAGCAGCTTGGGGGCCGATCTGGGGAGCACTGAAGCTTTCTTT
CDR3aa: CASSLGADLGSTEAFF
j_gene: TRBJ1-1
v_gene: TRBV5-5
d_gene: .
abundance: .

CDR3nt: TGTGCCAGCAGTGTAAAGGGGCGGGATACGCAGTATTTT
CDR3aa: CASSVKGRDTQYF
j_gene: TRBJ2-3
v_gene: TRBV11-3
d_gene: .
abundance: .

CDR3nt: TGTGCCAGCAGCTTAATGGCAGTTCCGGGCGGGGAGCTGTTTTTT
CDR3aa: CASSLMAVPGGELFF
j_gene: TRBJ2-2
v_gene: TRBV7-2
d_gene: .
abundance: .

CDR3nt: TGTGCCAGCAGCCCGTCAGGGAGCGATGGCTACACCTTC
CDR3aa: CASSPSGSDGYTF
j_gene: TRBJ1-2
v_gene: TRBV7-9
d_gene: .
abundance: once

CDR3nt: TGTGCCAGCAGTTTATGGGGGCCAGGGGCCACAGATACGCAGTATTTT
CDR3aa: CASSLWGPGATDTQYF
j_gene: TRBJ2-3
v_gene: TRBV28
d_gene: .
abundance: once

CDR3nt: TGCGCCAGCAGCCCCGGACTAGCGGGATTGGGGGAGGAGACCCAGTACTTC
CDR3aa: CASSPGLAGLGEETQYF
j_gene: TRBJ2-5
v_gene: TRBV5-1
d_gene: TRBD2
abundance: .

CDR3nt: TGTGCCAGCAGCTTGGACAGGGGCCCGCTCGACAATGAGCAGTTCTTC
CDR3aa: CASSLDRGPLDNEQFF
j_gene: TRBJ2-1
v_gene: TRBV5-6
d_gene: TRBD1
abundance: once

CDR3nt: TGTGCCAGCAGCCACGCGGGCTCCTACAATGAGCAGTTCTTC
CDR3aa: CASSHAGSYNEQFF
j_gene: TRBJ2-1
v_gene: TRBV14
d_gene: .
abundance: .

CDR3nt: TGTGCCAGCAGCTTGAGGGTAGGCGATGGCTACACCTTC
CDR3aa: CASSLRVGDGYTF
j_gene: TRBJ1-2
v_gene: TRBV11-2
d_gene: .
abundance: .

CDR3nt: TGTGCCAGCAGCGCCCGGGACAGGGTGCACGAGCAGTACTTC
CDR3aa: CASSARDRVHEQYF
j_gene: TRBJ2-7
v_gene: TRBV9
d_gene: TRBD1
abundance: .

CDR3nt: TGTGCCAGCAATATCCCCCAGGGAGGCTCCTACGAGCAGTACTTC
CDR3aa: CASNIPQGGSYEQYF
j_gene: TRBJ2-7
v_gene: TRBV28
d_gene: .
abundance: .

CDR3nt: TGTGCCAGCGTCAGGGACACCGGGGAGCTGTTTTTT
CDR3aa: CASVRDTGELFF
j_gene: TRBJ2-2
v_gene: TRBV2
d_gene: .
abundance: .

CDR3nt: TGTGCCAGCACCAGGACTAGCGCTTACGAGCAGTACTTC
CDR3aa: CASTRTSAYEQYF
j_gene: TRBJ2-7
v_gene: TRBV6-1
d_gene: TRBD2
abundance: .

CDR3nt: TGTGCCAGCAGTTACGGGGGGGTGACTGGAAACACCATATATTTT
CDR3aa: CASSYGGVTGNTIYF
j_gene: TRBJ1-3
v_gene: TRBV6-5
d_gene: .
abundance: .

CDR3nt: TGCGCCAGCAGCTTGGAGCTGGACACCTTCGAGCAGTACTTC
CDR3aa: CASSLELDTFEQYF
j_gene: TRBJ2-7
v_gene: TRBV5-1
d_gene: .
abundance: .

CDR3nt: TGCGCCAGCAGTGAGTCGAGGGGGGTCGGCCAAGAGACCCAGTACTTC
CDR3aa: CASSESRGVGQETQYF
j_gene: TRBJ2-5
v_gene: TRBV10-2
d_gene: .
abundance: .

CDR3nt: TGTGCCAGCTCACCTCAACTAGCGGATAGCTCCTACGAGCAGTACTTC
CDR3aa: CASSPQLADSSYEQYF
j_gene: TRBJ2-7
v_gene: TRBV18
d_gene: TRBD2
abundance: .